This entry lists 9 T cell receptor beta chains sequenced from one sample in a study of T cells after yellow fever vaccination (dated by TCRdb to about 2019). The intended sense of this specimen's treatment or condition label: live attenuated yellow fever vaccine strain. Libraries were built with 5' RACE. Sequencing was carried out with an Illumina NovaSeq 6000. TCRdb passed the public sequencing reads through fastp at Q25 and MiXCR, retaining productive beta sequences. For every CDR3 protein sequence, its rows merge into one entry that carries the most common genes and DNA. The sample table contains around 300,000 distinct CDR3 sequences; only one count was recorded for around 4.3% of them. The leading ten clones occupy just under 20% of the sample. Specimen: PBMCs, collected 15 days after the yellow fever booster vaccination. These receptors came from a man younger than 35 who received the YFV17D yellow fever vaccine.

At least ten counts were recorded for this clonotype. The gene calls are TRBV7-2 and TRBJ1-2, with unresolved D. V shed 5 bases and J shed 3 bases, with 10 bases lying between them. The CDR3 spans 13 residues. CDR1 SGHTA and CDR2 FQGNSA come from the germline V gene. The CDR3 DNA reads TGTGCCAGCAGCCCCGGACGGGACTATGGCTACACCTTC. As protein: CASSPGRDYGYTF.

This clonotype was counted many times. The V and J genes are TRBV20-1 and TRBJ2-2; 7 nucleotides agree with TRBD2. CDR3 length: 15 amino acids. Looked up from germline, CDR1 is DFQATT and CDR2 is SNEGSKA (reference sequence). V trimming: 7 bases; J trimming: 4 bases; junction bases outside the gene matches: 12. The CDR3 nucleotides read TGCAGTGTTCCGAATGGGCGGGGGTTCACCGGGGAGCTGTTTTTT. Protein: CSVPNGRGFTGELFF.

This clonotype was detected a few times. The gene calls are TRBV9 and TRBJ1-2; D may be TRBD1 (5 bases). V lost 3 bases and J lost 2, with 23 bases in between. CDR1 is SGDLS and CDR2 is YYNGEE in the germline V gene. The CDR3 spans 18 residues. The DNA of the CDR3 is TGTGCCAGCAGCGCACGTTTAGGCGACAGTACCTTCAACTATGGCTACACCTTC. Amino acid sequence: CASSARLGDSTFNYGYTF.

The genes are TRBV20-1 and TRBJ2-2; perhaps TRBD1 as D (6 bases). Trimming removed 0 bases at V and 0 bases at J, with 8 bases between. This CDR3 has 15 residues. The V gene's germline CDR1 is DFQATT and CDR2 SNEGSKA (reference sequence). CDR3: CSARDRGPNTGELFF. Here the CDR3 DNA reads TGCAGTGCTAGAGACAGGGGACCGAACACCGGGGAGCTGTTTTTT.

This clonotype was counted a few times. J is TRBJ2-5 and V is TRBV25-1; 13 bases line up with TRBD2. Germline loops: CDR1 MGHDK, CDR2 SYGVNS. The CDR3 is 14 amino acids. The V and J ends lost 7 bases and 5 bases, in that order; junction bases with no gene match: 4. The CDR3 loop reads CASKGLAGFETQYF. CDR3 DNA: TGTGCCAGCAAGGGACTAGCGGGGTTCGAGACCCAGTACTTC.

This chain connects TRBV7-9 to TRBJ2-7; perhaps TRBD1 as D (5 bases). V lost 5 bases, J lost 2 bases, and 10 bases lay in between. Germline CDR1 reads SEHNR; CDR2 reads FQNEAQ (reference sequence). The CDR3 has 13 amino acids. The CDR3 DNA is TGTGCCAGCAGCCTACGACAGACCTACGAGCAGTACTTC. Protein product: CASSLRQTYEQYF.

The chain has TRBV5-1 and TRBJ2-1, with D perhaps matching TRBD2 (5 bases). The CDR3 is made up of 13 amino acids. Germline loops: CDR1 SGHRS, CDR2 YFSETQ. The V gene lost 4 bases and the J gene lost 6 bases, with 11 bases spanning the gap. CDR3 nucleotide sequence: TGCGCCAGCAGCCGAACAACTAGCAATGAGCAGTTCTTC. This sequence encodes CASSRTTSNEQFF.

This clonotype was picked up many times. V gene TRBV4-3 combines with J gene TRBJ2-7; D might be TRBD1 (6 bases). Germline lookup yields CDR1 LGHNA and CDR2 YSLEER. Trimming took 4 bases from V and 2 from J, leaving 21 bases between them. The CDR3 loop spans 17 amino acids. The CDR3 reads CASSRFGTHRATYEQYV. The CDR3 DNA reads as TGCGCCAGCAGCCGCTTCGGGACGCACAGGGCAACCTACGAGCAGTACGTC.

V usage is TRBV6-2 or TRBV6-3 and J usage is TRBJ1-1, with a possible D match to TRBD1 (5 bases). CDR1 is MNHEY, CDR2 SVGEGT, per germline. Trimming stripped 2 bases from V and 3 bases from J, with 13 bases between. This CDR3 has 15 residues. The CDR3 sequence: CASSYPPQGDTEAFF. The CDR3, as DNA: TGTGCCAGCAGTTACCCCCCCCAAGGGGACACTGAAGCTTTCTTT.